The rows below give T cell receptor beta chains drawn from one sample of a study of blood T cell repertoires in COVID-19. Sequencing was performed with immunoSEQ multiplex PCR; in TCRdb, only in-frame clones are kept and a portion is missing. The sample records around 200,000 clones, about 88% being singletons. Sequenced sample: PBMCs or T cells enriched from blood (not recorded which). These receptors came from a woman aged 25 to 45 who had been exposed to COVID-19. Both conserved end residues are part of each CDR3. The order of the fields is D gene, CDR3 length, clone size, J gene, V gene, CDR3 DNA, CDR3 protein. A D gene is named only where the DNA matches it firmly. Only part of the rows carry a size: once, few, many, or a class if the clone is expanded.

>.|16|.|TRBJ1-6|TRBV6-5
TGTGCCAGCAGTTACTCGAAATGGGGGGGAAGTTCACCCCTCCACTTT
CASSYSKWGGSSPLHF
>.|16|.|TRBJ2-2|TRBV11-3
TGTGCCAGCAGGACTTTCGGGGGGCCGAGGTCCGGGGAGCTGTTTTTT
CASRTFGGPRSGELFF
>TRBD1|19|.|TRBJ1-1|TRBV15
TGTGCCACCAGCAGCACAGAACTCCGGGACAGGGGTATGAACACTGAAGCTTTCTTT
CATSSTELRDRGMNTEAFF
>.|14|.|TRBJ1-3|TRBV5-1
TGCGCCAGCAAGGCCGCAGGGGAAGAGAACACCATATATTTT
CASKAAGEENTIYF
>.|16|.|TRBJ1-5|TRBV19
TGTGCCAGTAGTATAGTCGGGGGGGCCGGGAATCAGCCCCAGCATTTT
CASSIVGGAGNQPQHF
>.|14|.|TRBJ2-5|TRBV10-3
TGTGCCATCAGTGAGTCCGTTAGACTGGAGACCCAGTACTTC
CAISESVRLETQYF
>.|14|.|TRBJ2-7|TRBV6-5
TGTGCCAGCAGCCGGGACTTTTCTGCCCACGAGCAGTACTTC
CASSRDFSAHEQYF
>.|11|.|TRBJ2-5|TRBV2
TGTGCCAGCAGCTACAGGGAGACCCAGTACTTC
CASSYRETQYF
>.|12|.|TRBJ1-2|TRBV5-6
TGTGCCAGCAGCTACGGACTTAATGGCTACACCTTC
CASSYGLNGYTF
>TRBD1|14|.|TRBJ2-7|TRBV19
TGTGCCAGTAGCTCCACAGGGGGCCACACCGAGCAGTACTTC
CASSSTGGHTEQYF
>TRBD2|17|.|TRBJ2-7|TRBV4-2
TGTGCCAGCAGCCACCTCCGGAGCGGGGGGCCTTCCTACGAGCAGTACTTC
CASSHLRSGGPSYEQYF
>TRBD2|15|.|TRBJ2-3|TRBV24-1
TGTGCCACCAGTTTCCCTAGCGGGGTCACAGATACGCAGTATTTT
CATSFPSGVTDTQYF
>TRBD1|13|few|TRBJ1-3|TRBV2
TGTGCCAGCAGTGAGGACAGGGGAAACACCATATATTTT
CASSEDRGNTIYF
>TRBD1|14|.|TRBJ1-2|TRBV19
TGTGCCAGTAGTACACCGGGACAGCTATATGGCTACACCTTC
CASSTPGQLYGYTF
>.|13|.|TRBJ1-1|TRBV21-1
TGTGCCCTCAGACAGGGGGGGTACACTGAAGCTTTCTTT
CALRQGGYTEAFF
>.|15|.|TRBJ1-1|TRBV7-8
TGTGCCAGCAGCTTAGGGGCGACCGAGAACACTGAAGCTTTCTTT
CASSLGATENTEAFF
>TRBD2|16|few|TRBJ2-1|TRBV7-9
TGTGCCAGCAGCTACGGGACTACAGACCCCCAGGAGGAGCAGTTCTTC
CASSYGTTDPQEEQFF
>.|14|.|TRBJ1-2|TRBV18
TGTGCCAGCTCACCAAGCCCAGGGGACTATGGCTACACCTTC
CASSPSPGDYGYTF
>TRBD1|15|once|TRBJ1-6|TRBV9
TGTGCCAGCAGCGCACCGGGACAGATGAATTCACCCCTCCACTTT
CASSAPGQMNSPLHF
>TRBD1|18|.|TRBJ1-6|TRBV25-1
TGTGCCAGCAGCCCCAAGGGGGACAGCGCTCACTATAATTCACCCCTCCACTTT
CASSPKGDSAHYNSPLHF
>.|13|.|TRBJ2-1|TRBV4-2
TGTGCCAGCAGCCAAGATACCGGCAATGAGCAGTTCTTC
CASSQDTGNEQFF
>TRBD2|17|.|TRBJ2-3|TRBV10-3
TGTGCCAGCAAACTAGCGGGGGGGGCTACCTACACAGATACGCAGTATTTT
CASKLAGGATYTDTQYF
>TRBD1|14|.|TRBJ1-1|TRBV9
TGTGCCAGCAGCGTAGGGGACAGGGTCACTGAAGCTTTCTTT
CASSVGDRVTEAFF
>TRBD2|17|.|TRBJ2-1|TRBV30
TGTGCCTGGAGCGTATCAAAAAGCGGGACTAGCGGCAATGAGCAGTTCTTC
CAWSVSKSGTSGNEQFF